Shown below are 5 T cell receptor beta chains from a single sample sequenced in a study of blood T cell repertoires in COVID-19. Sequenced by immunoSEQ multiplex PCR; TCRdb stores in-frame clones only, minus some. The profile shows 70,000 or so clones, roughly 79% of them singletons. The sequenced sample was peripheral blood. These receptors all come from a man between 60 and 70 years old with acute or convalescent COVID-19.

The chain carries TRBV4-2 and TRBJ2-3; D gene unclear. Germline CDR1 and CDR2: LGHNA and YNFKEQ. Trimming left V 1 base short and J 0 bases short, with 8 bases between. The CDR3 extends over 15 amino acids. The DNA for the CDR3 is TGTGCCAGCAGCCAAGCAGACGGGAGCACAGATACGCAGTATTTT. Its protein is CASSQADGSTDTQYF.

This clone was counted a single time. The chain couples TRBV7-2 to TRBJ1-6, with D possibly TRBD1 on 6 matching bases. Trimming removed 4 bases from V and 13 bases from J, with 17 bases in between. Germline CDR1 and CDR2: SGHTA and FQGNSA. The CDR3 has 14 amino acids. CDR3 loop: CASSSDSQVAPLHF. The CDR3 nucleotides read TGTGCCAGCAGCTCGGACAGTCAAGTTGCCCCCCTCCACTTT.

The J gene is TRBJ1-6, the V gene TRBV3-1 (or the pseudogene TRBV3-2), with 8 bases fitting TRBD1. V lost 3 bases and J lost 9; bases outside the gene matches: 16. CDR3 length: 18 amino acids. CDR1 and CDR2 from the germline V gene are LGHDT and YNNKEL (reference sequence). The CDR3 sequence: CASSQTSGAGGFISPLHF. The CDR3 bases are TGTGCCAGCAGCCAGACGTCCGGGGCAGGGGGCTTCATTTCACCCCTCCACTTT.

This chain joins TRBV5-5 and TRBJ2-5, with D maybe TRBD1 (6 bases). V lost 3 bases and J 3 bases, leaving 12 bases between the germline ends. Germline lookup yields CDR1 SGHKS and CDR2 YYEKEE (reference sequence). The CDR3 has 14 amino acids. The CDR3, as DNA: TGTGCCAGCAGCTATGGGACATTTAAAGAGACCCAGTACTTC. This gives the protein CASSYGTFKETQYF.

The chain links TRBV4-3 to TRBJ2-1; no firm D call. V dropped 0 bases and J dropped 10 bases, with 16 bases sitting between them. Germline CDR1 LGHNA, CDR2 YSLEER. The CDR3 runs 15 residues. The CDR3 spells CASSQERSMALEQFF. CDR3 nucleotides: TGCGCCAGCAGCCAAGAACGCTCGATGGCCTTGGAGCAGTTCTTC.